These 28 T cell receptor beta chains were sequenced from one sample in a study of cytomegalovirus exposure and HLA in healthy donors (dated by TCRdb to about 2017). Preparation of the library involved the immunoSEQ multiplex PCR assay. The multiplex PCR relied on a mix of 60 forward primers for TCR Vbeta segments and 13 reverse primers for TCR Jbeta segments. The source is immuneACCESS, and TCRdb retained only in-frame sequences with V and J called. Part of the clones is not carried over; for the studies checked, unresolved V genes explain less than half of this, and the remainder is unexplained. This sample is represented by over 65,000 clones; 75% of them were singletons. The top ten constitute 7.4% of the sample. The sample taken for sequencing was PBMCs. These receptors originate from a woman aged 30 to 39 in good health and CMV-seropositive.

By share, this clone counts as medium-sized. This chain uses TRBV4-1 with TRBJ1-4; no clear D gene. Germline assignment: CDR1 MGHRA and CDR2 YSYEKL. CDR3 length: 15 amino acids. Trimming shortened V by 1 base and J by 3 bases, and 9 bases separated the two germline ends. The CDR3, as DNA: TGCGCCAGCAGCCAAGCGATGCGGGCTAATGAAAAACTGTTTTTT. Translation: CASSQAMRANEKLFF.

The rearrangement links TRBV7-6 to TRBJ2-7; a weak D match, TRBD2 (6 bases). Germline-derived CDR1 and CDR2 are SGHVS and FNYEAQ. Trimming left V 1 base short and J 3 bases short, with 13 bases between. The CDR3 has 15 residues. The CDR3 reads CASSLGPEGGYEQYF. The CDR3 nucleotides read TGTGCCAGCAGCTTAGGGCCGGAGGGTGGCTACGAGCAGTACTTC.

V is TRBV2 and J is TRBJ2-1; 7 bases fit TRBD1. Germline CDR1 is SNHLY and CDR2 is FYNNEI. The V segment lost 8 bases and the J segment 4 bases; nucleotides outside the gene matches: 8. The length of the CDR3 is 14 residues. The CDR3 loop reads CASLRTGNYNEQFF. The CDR3 nucleotides are TGTGCCAGCCTTCGGACAGGTAATTACAATGAGCAGTTCTTC.

The V gene is TRBV7-8, the J gene TRBJ1-1; TRBD1 agrees at 9 bases. The CDR3 is made up of 15 amino acids. Per germline, CDR1 SGHVS and CDR2 FQNEAQ. V trimming: 5 bases; J trimming: 3 bases; junction bases outside the gene matches: 7. The DNA of the CDR3 is TGTGCCAGCAGCACCCGACAGGGGGAAGACACTGAAGCTTTCTTT. Encoded protein: CASSTRQGEDTEAFF.

The chain joins TRBV5-4 to TRBJ2-3; 9 positions agree with TRBD2. V gave up 3 bases and J gave up 2 bases; unmatched junction bases: 10. The CDR3 extends over 17 amino acids. The germline gives CDR1 SGHNT, CDR2 YYREEE (reference sequence). CDR3 nucleotides: TGTGCCAGCAGCTGGGGGGTGACTAGCGGCACCACAGATACGCAGTATTTT. It translates to CASSWGVTSGTTDTQYF.

The CDR3: CASSQLRAQPQHF. CDR3 in DNA: TGTGCCAGCAGCCAACTCAGGGCCCAGCCCCAGCATTTT. This sequence joins TRBV4-2 and TRBJ1-5, with D possibly matching TRBD1 (5 bases). The CDR3 loop spans 13 amino acids. V lost 2 bases and J lost 7, with 9 bases in between. Germline values: CDR1 LGHNA, CDR2 YNFKEQ.

A single count supports this clone. The chain has TRBV29-1 and TRBJ2-5; maybe TRBD1 (6 bases). The CDR3 sequence is 13 residues long. Germline V gene lookup returns CDR1 SQVTM and CDR2 ANQGSEA. The germline V and J ends were trimmed by 6 bases and 3 bases, with 14 bases remaining between them. This CDR3 is CSVHRVVKETQYF. The CDR3 DNA sequence: TGCAGCGTGCACAGGGTGGTAAAAGAGACCCAGTACTTC.

This clone was observed a few times. V is TRBV10-3 and J is TRBJ2-1, with 8 bases identical to TRBD1. The CDR3 has 19 residues. V lost 2 bases and J lost 6; bases outside the gene matches: 18. Germline-derived CDR1 and CDR2 are ENHRY and SYGVKD. DNA of the CDR3: TGTGCCATCAGTGAGCGACAGGGGCAGGACTGGGCGCCGGGCAATGAGCAGTTCTTC. Its protein product is CAISERQGQDWAPGNEQFF.

This chain uses TRBV5-5 with TRBJ1-1; D is perhaps TRBD1 (6 bases). V lost 2 bases, J lost 7 bases, and 15 bases lay in between. The germline CDR1 and CDR2 sequences are SGHKS and YYEKEE (reference sequence). CDR3 length: 14 residues. CDR3 loop: CASSLRSTGVEAFF. In DNA, the CDR3 is TGTGCCAGCAGCTTAAGATCGACAGGAGTTGAAGCTTTCTTT.

This clone was detected only a few times. This chain links TRBV11-3 with TRBJ2-2; D ambiguous. CDR3 size: 14 residues. CDR1 and CDR2 from the germline V gene are SGHNT and YENEEA. V was cut by 5 bases and J by 5 bases, with 12 bases left in between. Here the CDR3 reads CASSPSLSTGELFF. The CDR3 DNA sequence: TGTGCCAGCAGCCCCTCGTTGTCTACCGGGGAGCTGTTTTTT.

The chain recombines TRBV5-8 with TRBJ1-1; D perhaps matches TRBD1 (5 bases). Trimming took off 4 bases at V and 0 bases at J, with 10 bases between the two ends. From germline, CDR1 is SGHTS and CDR2 YDEGEE. The CDR3 loop spans 14 amino acids. The CDR3 DNA follows: TGTGCCAGCAGCCGACAGAGTCTGAACACTGAAGCTTTCTTT. Its protein product is CASSRQSLNTEAFF.

The chain uses TRBV5-4 and TRBJ2-1; 8 nucleotides line up with TRBD1. This CDR3 region has 14 residues. Germline CDR1 reads SGHNT; CDR2 reads YYREEE (reference sequence). The ends lost 1 base at V and 8 bases at J; junction bases unmatched: 5. The CDR3: CASSLLDRGDEQFF. The CDR3 DNA follows: TGTGCCAGCAGCTTGTTAGACAGGGGAGATGAGCAGTTCTTC.

The chain carries TRBV27 and TRBJ2-7, with 7 bases that match TRBD2. From germline, CDR1 is MNHEY and CDR2 SMNVEV (reference sequence). V was pared by 5 bases and J by 3 bases, with 10 bases of the junction left unmatched. This CDR3 is built from 15 residues. CDR3 in amino acids: CASSPRSGVGYEQYF. For the CDR3, the DNA is TGTGCCAGCAGTCCCCGGAGCGGGGTAGGCTACGAGCAGTACTTC.

This clone was detected a few times. The chain links TRBV6-5 to TRBJ1-3; 8 positions agree with TRBD1. Germline V gene data show CDR1 as MNHEY and CDR2 as SVGAGI. V trimming: 5 bases; J trimming: 3 bases; junction bases outside the gene matches: 3. The CDR3 is made up of 14 amino acids. CDR3 in DNA: TGTGCCAGCAGTACAGGGGGGAATGGAAACACCATATATTTT. This gives the protein CASSTGGNGNTIYF.

This chain connects TRBV25-1 to TRBJ2-7; 10 nucleotides line up with TRBD2. The CDR3 totals 13 residues. Germline V gene sequence: CDR1 MGHDK, CDR2 SYGVNS. V dropped 10 bases and J dropped 3; count of bases not matched to a gene: 6. The CDR3 spells CATSAGGLYEQYF. The CDR3 DNA reads as TGTGCCACCTCAGCGGGGGGGCTCTACGAGCAGTACTTC.

V gene TRBV7-9 combines with J gene TRBJ2-1; TRBD1 aligns across 8 bases. The CDR3 sequence is 15 residues long. The germline gives CDR1 SEHNR, CDR2 FQNEAQ (reference sequence). After removal of 6 bases from V and 3 bases from J, the junction contained 7 bases not matched to a gene. CDR3 region: CASSPTGGLYNEQFF. The CDR3, as DNA: TGTGCCAGCAGTCCCACAGGGGGACTCTACAATGAGCAGTTCTTC.

The gene calls are TRBV6-4 and TRBJ2-5; a possible D gene is TRBD2 (5 bases). The V end was cut by 0 bases, the J end by 0 bases, with 5 bases between. CDR1 MRHNA and CDR2 SNTAGT come from the germline V gene. The CDR3 is 14 amino acids. In DNA form, the CDR3 reads TGTGCCAGCAGTGACTCGAGGGACCAAGAGACCCAGTACTTC. Its protein product is CASSDSRDQETQYF.

This chain links TRBV7-3 with TRBJ2-4; D possibly corresponds to TRBD1 (6 bases). The CDR3 runs 13 residues. Germline CDR1 reads SGHTA; CDR2 reads FQGTGA. Trimming stripped 0 bases from V and 6 bases from J, with 6 bases between. The CDR3 spells CASSLTGGNIQYF. CDR3 coding DNA: TGTGCCAGCAGCTTAACAGGGGGAAACATTCAGTACTTC.

This clone appeared a few times. The chain is built from TRBV5-1 and TRBJ2-2; D possibly corresponds to TRBD1 (5 bases). Germline lookup yields CDR1 SGHRS and CDR2 YFSETQ. The CDR3 consists of 14 residues. V dropped 1 base and J dropped 1 base, with 5 bases sitting between them. The CDR3 DNA sequence: TGCGCCAGCAGCTTGACAGGGAACACCGGGGAGCTGTTTTTT. It specifies CASSLTGNTGELFF. Full variable domain (outside the CDR3, taken from reference TRBV5-1 and TRBJ2-2): KAGVTQTPRYLIKTRGQQVTLSCSPISGHRSVSWYQQTPGQGLQFLFEYFSETQRNKGNFPGRFSGRQFSNSRSEMNVSTLELGDSALYLCASSLTGNTGELFFGEGSRLTVL.

This sequence joins TRBV10-3 and TRBJ1-1, with D possibly being TRBD1 (6 bases). CDR1 ENHRY and CDR2 SYGVKD come from the germline V gene. V was pared by 0 bases and J by 8 bases, with 13 bases between. The CDR3 is made up of 14 amino acids. CDR3 sequence (DNA): TGTGCCATCAGTGAGTCGGGGGGGGCTTCGGAAGCTTTCTTT. This translates into CAISESGGASEAFF.

This chain uses TRBV28 with TRBJ1-5; 7 positions match TRBD1. CDR3 size: 17 residues. V dropped 4 bases and J dropped 3; count of bases not matched to a gene: 12. The germline CDR1 and CDR2 sequences are MDHEN and SYDVKM. The CDR3 region is CASSSQDRAKINQPQHF. CDR3 sequence (DNA): TGTGCCAGCAGTTCTCAAGACAGGGCCAAAATCAATCAGCCCCAGCATTTT.

The chain joins TRBV7-2 to TRBJ2-3, with D tentatively TRBD2 (5 bases). Germline CDR1 SGHTA, CDR2 FQGNSA. V was trimmed by 0 bases and J by 2 bases, leaving 12 bases between them. The CDR3 spans 16 residues. The CDR3 sequence: CASSLARVNPTDTQYF. DNA for the CDR3: TGTGCCAGCAGCTTAGCGCGGGTTAATCCCACAGATACGCAGTATTTT. The full variable domain, rest sourced from reference TRBV7-2 and TRBJ2-3, is GAGVSQSPSNKVTEKGKDVELRCDPISGHTALYWYRQSLGQGLEFLIYFQGNSAPDKSGLPSDRFSAERTGGSVSTLTIQRTQQEDSAVYLCASSLARVNPTDTQYFGPGTRLTVL.

V is TRBV19 and J is TRBJ1-5; TRBD1 is a possible D gene (6 bases). CDR3 length: 15 amino acids. Germline V gene lookup returns CDR1 LNHDA and CDR2 SQIVND (reference sequence). The V end lost 8 bases, the J end lost 7 bases, and 21 bases lay between the germline ends. The CDR3, as DNA: TGTGCCAGTCACGGTCTACAGGGCGAAGGGCAGCCCCAGCATTTT. It translates to CASHGLQGEGQPQHF.

CDR3 in DNA: TGTGCCATCAGTGAGTCGAGCCCAGGGAATCAGCCCCAGCATTTT. It specifies CAISESSPGNQPQHF. V usage is TRBV10-3 and J usage is TRBJ1-5; D may be TRBD1 (5 bases). Germline V gives CDR1 ENHRY, CDR2 SYGVKD. Between the trimmed V and J ends, which lost 0 bases and 4 bases, there was a span of 10 bases. The CDR3 is 15 residues long.

This clone was found a few times. This sequence joins TRBV6-5 and TRBJ2-1; D may be TRBD2 (5 bases). The length of the CDR3 is 12 residues. Germline V gives CDR1 MNHEY, CDR2 SVGAGI. Trimming took 6 bases from V and 9 from J, leaving 12 bases between them. The CDR3 spells CASRAGGGEQFF. The CDR3 bases are TGTGCCAGCAGGGCCGGAGGAGGTGAGCAGTTCTTC.

The rearrangement links TRBV6-6 to TRBJ2-3; 7 nucleotides align to TRBD2. V gave up 7 bases and J gave up 0 bases; unmatched junction bases: 7. In germline, CDR1 is MNHNY, CDR2 SVGAGI (reference sequence). This CDR3 comprises 15 residues. CDR3 sequence (DNA): TGTGCCAGCACCGCAGCGGGAAGCAGCACAGATACGCAGTATTTT. This gives the protein CASTAAGSSTDTQYF.

CDR3 amino acids: CASSLQTSRYTDTQYF. CDR3 bases: TGCGCCAGCAGCCTCCAGACTAGCAGATACACAGATACGCAGTATTTT. The chain combines TRBV4-1 with TRBJ2-3, with 7 bases fitting TRBD2. V shed 4 bases, J shed 2 bases, and the junction held 9 bases outside the gene matches. The CDR3 extends over 16 amino acids. Germline V gene data show CDR1 as MGHRA and CDR2 as YSYEKL.

This clone was seen only a few times. CDR3 DNA: TGTGCCAGCACCCCTGGACAGGGGTTAAATCAGCCCCAGCATTTT. Translating it yields CASTPGQGLNQPQHF. This chain uses TRBV6-5 with TRBJ1-5, with 9 bases lining up with TRBD1. The CDR3 length is 15 residues. Per germline, CDR1 MNHEY and CDR2 SVGAGI. J gave up 4 bases and V 7 bases, and 8 bases lay outside the gene matches.